A selection of T cell receptor beta chains follows, all from one sample in a study of T cells after yellow fever vaccination. TCRdb redid the calling of the 5' RACE reads with MiXCR, one entry per CDR3 protein. Found here are a few hundred thousand distinct CDR3 sequences, around 8.1% of them singletons; the top ten hold roughly a sixth. The sample in question was PBMCs, obtained more than 35 days after the first yellow fever vaccination. The receptors here all came from a man between 18 and 35 years old who received the YFV17D yellow fever vaccine. The CDR3 runs from the conserved cysteine through the conserved F or W. Fields, in order: V gene, J gene, clone size, D gene, CDR3 DNA, CDR3 protein. A D gene is named only where the DNA matches it firmly. Size values are once, few and many counts, or a class for expanded clones, and some rows have none.

TRBV29-1	TRBJ2-3	few	-	TGCAGCGTTGAAGAAGGATCAGGTTGGACAGATACGCAGTATTTT	CSVEEGSGWTDTQYF
TRBV18	TRBJ2-5	-	-	TGTGCCAGCTCCCGACAGCAAGAGACCCAGTACTTC	CASSRQQETQYF
TRBV5-1	TRBJ1-3	-	-	TGCGCCAGCAGCTTGGCGGGGCAACCTGGAAACACCATATATTTT	CASSLAGQPGNTIYF
TRBV5-1	TRBJ1-2	many	-	TGCGCCAGCAGCTTGGACCCCGCGGGGGCTGGGCGCTACACCTTC	CASSLDPAGAGRYTF
TRBV7-2	TRBJ2-7	few	-	TGTGCCAGCAGCCGCCCGGGACAAGGATACGAGCAGTACTTC	CASSRPGQGYEQYF
TRBV20-1	TRBJ2-5	-	-	TGCAGTGCTGAACAGGGAAAAGAGACCCAGTACTTC	CSAEQGKETQYF
TRBV28	TRBJ2-3	few	-	TGTGCCAGCAGTTTTTGGGGGGCGACAGATACGCAGTATTTT	CASSFWGATDTQYF
TRBV7-6	TRBJ2-7	few	-	TGTGCCAGCAGCTTAGGTTCAGGGAATGACGAGCAGTACTTC	CASSLGSGNDEQYF
TRBV4-1	TRBJ2-2	-	TRBD2	TGCGCCAGCAGCCAAGGAGCGGGGGGCGCCGGCACCGGGGAGCTGTTTTTT	CASSQGAGGAGTGELFF
TRBV7-3	TRBJ1-1	few	-	TGTGCCAGCAGCACTACGACGGGAACTGAAGCTTTCTTT	CASSTTTGTEAFF
TRBV11-2	TRBJ2-5	many	-	TGTGCCAGCAGCCCCGACTATGTAGGGACCCAGTACTTC	CASSPDYVGTQYF
TRBV20-1	TRBJ1-6	-	-	TGCAGTGCTAGGGGCACTAATAATTCACCCCTCCACTTT	CSARGTNNSPLHF
TRBV10-3	TRBJ2-1	few	TRBD1	TGTGCCATCAGTACGGGACAGTACAATGAGCAGTTCTTC	CAISTGQYNEQFF
TRBV6-2/TRBV6-3	TRBJ1-5	-	-	TGTGCCAGCACCACCACCGGGACGTTTCCAGGGAATCAGCCCCAGCATTTT	CASTTTGTFPGNQPQHF
TRBV20-1	TRBJ2-2	-	-	TGCAGTGCTAGTGGCCTGACCGCCATGGGAACCGGGGAGCTGTTTTTT	CSASGLTAMGTGELFF
TRBV6-5	TRBJ1-2	few	TRBD1	TGTGCCAGCAGTTACTCCCTAGGGACAGGGACAAACTATGGCTACACCTTC	CASSYSLGTGTNYGYTF
TRBV4-3	TRBJ2-1	few	-	TGCGCCAGCAGCCAGCTACAGGGAGGGGCGGCCTACAATGAGCAGTTCTTC	CASSQLQGGAAYNEQFF
TRBV29-1	TRBJ1-1	few	-	TGCAGCGTTGAAGGGGCCAGGAACACTGAAGCTTTCTTT	CSVEGARNTEAFF
TRBV5-4	TRBJ2-2	few	-	TGTGCCAGCAGCTTGAGGAATACGGGGGACACCGGGGAGCTGTTTTTT	CASSLRNTGDTGELFF
TRBV20-1	TRBJ2-2	-	TRBD1	TGCAGTGCTAGAGCATACAGGGGAAACACCGGGGAGCTGTTTTTT	CSARAYRGNTGELFF
TRBV9	TRBJ2-2	-	-	TGTGCCAGCAGCCGTTTCACCGGGGAGCTGTTTTTT	CASSRFTGELFF
TRBV10-3	TRBJ2-1	-	TRBD1	TGTGCCATCAGCCCACCACCGGGACAGGGGGACAATGAGCAGTTCTTC	CAISPPPGQGDNEQFF
TRBV5-1	TRBJ2-6	few	-	TGCGCCAGCAGCTTGGAGGGCACCTCTTGGGGGGCCAACGTCCTGACTTTC	CASSLEGTSWGANVLTF
TRBV20-1	TRBJ1-5	few	TRBD1	TGCAGTGCCAGAGACAGGGTCCAAAGTCAGCCCCAGCATTTT	CSARDRVQSQPQHF
TRBV29-1	TRBJ2-5	-	TRBD1	TGCAGCGCCATTCCAGGGGGAGAGACCCAGTACTTC	CSAIPGGETQYF
TRBV6-1	TRBJ1-5	few	-	TGTGCCAGCACCTCCTCTAGGCTTCAGCCCCAGCATTTT	CASTSSRLQPQHF
TRBV29-1	TRBJ1-4	many	-	TGCAGCGTTGGAGTGGGGAACTATGAAAAACTGTTTTTT	CSVGVGNYEKLFF
TRBV29-1	TRBJ1-4	-	-	TGCAGCGTTGTTGGGGAATCTGGGGCAACTAATGAAAAACTGTTTTTT	CSVVGESGATNEKLFF
TRBV20-1	TRBJ2-7	-	-	TGCAGTATACCAAGTACCATCAGACCCCACGAGCAGTACTTC	CSIPSTIRPHEQYF
TRBV9	TRBJ2-1	few	TRBD1	TGTGCCAGCAGCGTAGGACAGGGGTTCTTCAATGAGCAGTTCTTC	CASSVGQGFFNEQFF
TRBV18	TRBJ1-1	-	-	TGTGCCAGCTCACCACGACGCAGCGGGCTTGAAGCTTTCTTT	CASSPRRSGLEAFF
TRBV7-9	TRBJ1-2	few	-	TGTGCCAGCAGCCCCGGTGGGACGGCAGCTAACTATGGCTACACCTTC	CASSPGGTAANYGYTF
TRBV3-1	TRBJ2-3	few	TRBD1	TGTGCCAGCAGCCAAGGCGTGGACAGGGAAGATACGCAGTATTTT	CASSQGVDREDTQYF
TRBV30	TRBJ2-1	-	TRBD1	TGTGCCTGGAGTCTAGGGACAGGGGTCAATGAGCAGTTCTTC	CAWSLGTGVNEQFF
TRBV12-3/TRBV12-4	TRBJ2-5	many	TRBD2	TGTGCCAGCAGACCGCGGAGCGGGGGGGCCTCCTTACTATACCAAGAGACCCAGTACTTC	CASRPRSGGASLLYQETQYF
TRBV7-2	TRBJ1-6	few	-	TGTGCCAGCAGCTTAGACCGGTCACCCCTCCACTTT	CASSLDRSPLHF
TRBV29-1	TRBJ2-3	few	TRBD1	TGCAGCGTTGCGGACAGGACAGGCTCGGTCGCTACAGATACGCAGTATTTT	CSVADRTGSVATDTQYF
TRBV4-1	TRBJ2-3	few	-	TGCGCCAGCAGCCCCGGCGAGGGTGTCGGCCCAGATACGCAGTATTTT	CASSPGEGVGPDTQYF
TRBV10-1	TRBJ1-1	-	-	TGCGCCAGCAGTCCGTCATACCGGAACACTGAAGCTTTCTTT	CASSPSYRNTEAFF
TRBV7-6	TRBJ2-3	few	-	TGTGCCAGCAGCTCCTGGCTGGAAGATACGCAGTATTTT	CASSSWLEDTQYF
TRBV24-1	TRBJ1-5	-	-	TGTGCCGCAAACCGGGGCGGGGGTCAGCCCCAGCATTTT	CAANRGGGQPQHF
TRBV20-1	TRBJ2-5	-	-	TGCAGTGCTCTCTCCGCGGACTTTCAAGAGACCCAGTACTTC	CSALSADFQETQYF
TRBV12-5	TRBJ2-1	-	TRBD2	TGTGCTAGTGGTTTGGTTTGGGAGCGGGGGGTCTCCAATGAGCAGTTCTTC	CASGLVWERGVSNEQFF
TRBV15	TRBJ2-3	few	-	TGTGCCACCAGCGGACGGGACAGCACAGATACGCAGTATTTT	CATSGRDSTDTQYF
TRBV7-9	TRBJ2-1	-	TRBD1	TGTGCCAGCAGCTTAGCGGGCTACAGGGGAACCTACAATGAGCAGTTCTTC	CASSLAGYRGTYNEQFF
TRBV7-2	TRBJ2-7	many	-	TGTGCCAGCAGAGGTCGGGCACCCTACGAGCAGTACTTC	CASRGRAPYEQYF
TRBV12-3/TRBV12-4	TRBJ1-2	-	-	TGTGCCAGCAGTGCACAGGGAAGAGGCTATGGCTACACCTTC	CASSAQGRGYGYTF
TRBV6-2/TRBV6-3	TRBJ1-1	-	-	TGTGCCAGCAGTTACTCGCTTTTGGAGGACAGTGAAGCTTTCTTT	CASSYSLLEDSEAFF
TRBV5-1	TRBJ2-2	-	-	TGCGCCAGCAGCTTGATAGAGAACACCGGGGAGCTGTTTTTT	CASSLIENTGELFF
TRBV7-9	TRBJ2-1	-	TRBD1	TGTGCCAGCAGCGCTACCGGGACAGGGGAGTGGGAGCAGTTCTTC	CASSATGTGEWEQFF
TRBV7-9	TRBJ2-3	few	TRBD1	TGTGCCAGCAGCTTAGTCCGGGACAGGGTATCAGATACGCAGTATTTT	CASSLVRDRVSDTQYF
TRBV6-4	TRBJ2-1	-	TRBD1	TGTGCCAGCAGTGCCGGCCCGGGACAGTACAATGAGCAGTTCTTC	CASSAGPGQYNEQFF
TRBV18	TRBJ1-5	few	-	TGTGCCAGCTCACCATTCCAGGAGGGGTATAGCAATCAGCCCCAGCATTTT	CASSPFQEGYSNQPQHF
TRBV5-4	TRBJ2-5	many	-	TGTGCCAGCAGCTTGGTGGAACAAGAGACCCAGTACTTC	CASSLVEQETQYF
TRBV7-2	TRBJ1-2	many	-	TGTGCCAGCAGCTTAGCGATGGGGGCGCGAGGCTACACCTTC	CASSLAMGARGYTF